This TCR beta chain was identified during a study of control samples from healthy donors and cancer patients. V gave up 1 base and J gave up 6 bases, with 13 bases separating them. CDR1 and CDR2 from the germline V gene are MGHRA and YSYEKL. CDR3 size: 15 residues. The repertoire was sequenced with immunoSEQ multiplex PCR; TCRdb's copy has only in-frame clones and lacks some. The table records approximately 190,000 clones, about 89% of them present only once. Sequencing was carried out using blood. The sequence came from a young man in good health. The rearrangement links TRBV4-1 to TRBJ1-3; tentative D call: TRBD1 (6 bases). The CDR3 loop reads CASSQGGGLVNTIYF. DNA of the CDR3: TGCGCCAGCAGCCAAGGCGGGGGGCTCGTAAACACCATATATTTT.